What follows is one T cell receptor (beta chain) and its context. The sample is drawn from a study of PD-L1 blockade in urothelial cancer. Germline CDR1 is SGHTS and CDR2 is YDEGEE. V gave up 4 bases and J gave up 4 bases, with 23 bases separating them. The CDR3 extends over 18 amino acids. TCRdb keeps only in-frame clones here, not all; method: immunoSEQ multiplex PCR. The table includes approximately 90,000 clones, around 84% detected once. The sample's time point: pretreatment peripheral blood. Locally advanced or metastatic urothelial carcinoma was diagnosed in the patients. Peripheral blood mononuclear cells were collected from every patient before and during treatment, yielding between 1 and 8 samples per patient.

The chain is built from TRBV5-8 and TRBJ2-2, with D possibly matching TRBD2 (7 bases). Sequencing used PBMCs, obtained around atezolizumab (anti-PD-L1) treatment. The origin of this receptor is a man aged 60 to 75 with urothelial cancer. The CDR3 bases are TGTGCCAGCAGCCCACGCCTCTCGGGGGGCGCTTCCACCGGGGAGCTGTTTTTT. It specifies CASSPRLSGGASTGELFF.